Each of the 6 T cell receptor beta chains below was sequenced from the same sample in a study of blood T cell repertoires in COVID-19. Sequencing was performed with immunoSEQ multiplex PCR; in TCRdb, only in-frame clones are kept and a portion is missing. The profile covers 250,000 to 300,000 clones, with 87% appearing a single time and about 2.2% taken by the ten largest. Sequenced sample: peripheral blood. These receptor sequences come from a woman aged 50 to 60 who had recovered from COVID-19.

The V call is TRBV6-5, the J call TRBJ1-1; D is unresolved. Germline V gives CDR1 MNHEY, CDR2 SVGAGI. The germline V and J ends were trimmed by 10 bases and 0 bases, with 18 bases remaining between them. The CDR3 covers 15 residues. CDR3 in amino acids: CATNRPGLMNTEAFF. The CDR3 bases are TGTGCCACAAATAGGCCTGGACTCATGAACACTGAAGCTTTCTTT.

The CDR3 here is CASSPVGGGRKYEQYF. DNA for the CDR3: TGCGCCAGCAGCCCCGTCGGCGGGGGGCGAAAGTACGAGCAGTACTTC. V usage is TRBV5-1 and J usage is TRBJ2-7; 8 nucleotides agree with TRBD2. The V and J ends lost 4 bases and 4 bases, in that order; junction bases with no gene match: 13. CDR3 length: 16 amino acids. Germline loops: CDR1 SGHRS, CDR2 YFSETQ.

The chain recombines TRBV9 with TRBJ1-1, with 8 bases lining up with TRBD1. The CDR3 loop spans 13 amino acids. Germline trimming cut 1 base from V and 7 bases from J; bases unmatched to any gene: 3. CDR1 SGDLS and CDR2 YYNGEE come from the germline V gene. CDR3 DNA sequence: TGTGCCAGCAGCGTACTTGGGACAGGTGAAGCTTTCTTT. Translating gives CASSVLGTGEAFF.

The V and J genes are TRBV14 and TRBJ2-1; D call uncertain. The CDR3 consists of 14 residues. Germline values: CDR1 SGHDN, CDR2 FVKESK. V gave up 0 bases and J gave up 4 bases, with 7 bases separating them. CDR3 DNA: TGTGCCAGCAGCCAAGATCTGTATTACAATGAGCAGTTCTTC. It yields the protein CASSQDLYYNEQFF.

The V and J genes are TRBV7-9 and TRBJ1-2, with TRBD1 matching 7 bases. There are 15 residues in the CDR3. The junction had 5 bases not matched to a gene; V was cut back by 1 base and J by 3 bases. Germline CDR1 SEHNR, CDR2 FQNEAQ (reference sequence). This CDR3 is CASSLDGRGDYGYTF. In nucleotides, the CDR3 is TGTGCCAGCAGCTTAGACGGCAGGGGGGACTATGGCTACACCTTC.

V gene TRBV11-2 combines with J gene TRBJ1-4, with D possibly being TRBD1 (5 bases). In germline, CDR1 is SGHAT, CDR2 FQNNGV. The CDR3 sequence is 15 residues long. V dropped 4 bases and J dropped 6 bases, with 15 bases sitting between them. The CDR3 DNA is TGTGCCAGCAGCTCCGAGGGGAGGAGGGATGAAAAACTGTTTTTT. Translating it yields CASSSEGRRDEKLFF.